The 30 T cell receptor beta chains below all came from one sample that was sequenced in a study of long-term antiretroviral therapy in people with HIV. Assay version v3.0 of immunoSEQ was used, and it was run at survey level. Using immunoSEQ multiplex PCR, the repertoire was profiled, and TCRdb retains in-frame clones only, with some absent. Of about 21,000 clones listed, over 75% are singletons. This specimen was unsorted PBMCs, taken about 4.5 years before starting antiretroviral therapy. The receptors shown here come from a woman younger than 45 with HIV.

The V gene is TRBV4-1, the J gene TRBJ1-2; the D is unclear. From germline, CDR1 is MGHRA and CDR2 YSYEKL. The CDR3 totals 14 residues. Trimming left V 5 bases short and J 4 bases short, with 14 bases between. The CDR3 sequence: CASSARTLGYGYTF. The CDR3 nucleotides are TGCGCCAGCAGCGCCCGGACTCTGGGCTATGGCTACACCTTC.

The gene calls are TRBV28 and TRBJ2-6, with TRBD1 matching 8 bases. Germline trimming cut 6 bases from V and 2 bases from J; bases unmatched to any gene: 9. This CDR3 is 17 amino acids long. In germline, CDR1 is MDHEN, CDR2 SYDVKM. The CDR3 DNA sequence: TGTGCCAGCAGGGAAGGACAGGGAGTGGCTGGGGCCAACGTCCTGACTTTC. Translation: CASREGQGVAGANVLTF.

The chain combines TRBV15 with TRBJ2-2, with TRBD1 matching over 9 bases. V was pared by 9 bases and J by 5 bases, with 10 bases of the junction left unmatched. Per germline, CDR1 LNHNV and CDR2 YYDKDF (reference sequence). This CDR3 has 15 residues. The CDR3 nucleotides are TGTGCCACAGCCCGGGGACAGGGAGAAACCGGGGAGCTGTTTTTT. Amino acid sequence: CATARGQGETGELFF. Variable domain in full (rest from reference TRBV15 and TRBJ2-2): DAMVIQNPRYQVTQFGKPVTLSCSQTLNHNVMYWYQQKSSQAPKLLFHYYDKDFNNEADTPDNFQSRRPNTSFCFLDIRSPGLGDTAMYLCATARGQGETGELFFGEGSRLTVL.

This chain joins TRBV4-2 and TRBJ2-3; no reliable D call. The ends were cut back, 3 bases at V and 0 bases at J, with 13 bases in the middle. The germline V gene has CDR1 LGHNA and CDR2 YNFKEQ. The CDR3 consists of 16 residues. Here the CDR3 reads CASSQISGFSTDTQYF. CDR3 coding DNA: TGTGCCAGCAGCCAGATTAGTGGGTTTAGCACAGATACGCAGTATTTT.

V and J are TRBV7-2 and TRBJ2-1, with 10 positions matching TRBD2. Germline loops: CDR1 SGHTA, CDR2 FQGNSA. CDR3 size: 18 residues. Trimming took 6 bases from V and 0 from J; bases not matched to a gene: 11. CDR3 region: CASSTPASGRGSYNEQFF. As DNA, the CDR3 is TGTGCCAGCAGTACTCCGGCTAGCGGGAGAGGCTCCTACAATGAGCAGTTCTTC. The complete variable domain, with remaining parts taken from reference TRBV7-2 and TRBJ2-1, reads GAGVSQSPSNKVTEKGKDVELRCDPISGHTALYWYRQSLGQGLEFLIYFQGNSAPDKSGLPSDRFSAERTGGSVSTLTIQRTQQEDSAVYLCASSTPASGRGSYNEQFFGPGTRLTVL.

CDR3 amino acids: CASSFTTGMDEKLFF. Here the CDR3 DNA reads TGTGCCAGCAGTTTTACGACAGGGATGGATGAAAAACTGTTTTTT. This chain joins TRBV7-2 and TRBJ1-4, with 7 bases aligning to TRBD1. The V gene end was trimmed by 6 bases and the J gene end by 6 bases; junction bases not matched to a gene: 10. Per the germline V gene, CDR1 is SGHTA and CDR2 is FQGNSA. This CDR3 has 15 amino acids.

The V gene is TRBV30, the J gene TRBJ2-7; 9 positions agree with TRBD1. Trimming cost V 4 bases and J 3 bases; bases outside gene matches: 10. This CDR3 is 15 amino acids long. Germline CDR1 and CDR2: GTSNPN and SVGIG (reference sequence). The CDR3 DNA follows: TGTGCCTGGAATAGGCCCGGGACAGGGCTCTACGAGCAGTACTTC. This translates into CAWNRPGTGLYEQYF.

The chain couples TRBV7-2 to TRBJ1-1, with unresolved D. Deletions cut 3 bases from V and 1 base from J, with 9 bases between. The V gene's germline CDR1 is SGHTA and CDR2 FQGNSA. This CDR3 region has 14 residues. CDR3 in DNA: TGTGCCAGCAGCTTCCGCGTCCAGAACACTGAAGCTTTCTTT. Translating gives CASSFRVQNTEAFF.

The chain combines TRBV6-5 with TRBJ2-2; tentative D call: TRBD1 (6 bases). CDR1 and CDR2 from the germline V gene are MNHEY and SVGAGI. V dropped 0 bases and J dropped 3 bases, with 11 bases sitting between them. CDR3 length equals 16 residues. The CDR3 DNA sequence: TGTGCCAGCAGTTACTCCCCGGGACACTACACCGGGGAGCTGTTTTTT. This translates into CASSYSPGHYTGELFF.

The genes are TRBV19 and TRBJ1-6; TRBD1 might be the D (6 bases). V was cut by 6 bases and J by 4 bases, with 13 bases left in between. The CDR3 runs to 15 residues. Germline lookup yields CDR1 LNHDA and CDR2 SQIVND (reference sequence). CDR3 loop: CASRTQGMYNSPLHF. CDR3 sequence (DNA): TGTGCCAGTAGGACCCAGGGGATGTATAATTCACCCCTCCACTTT.

The chain recombines TRBV2 with TRBJ2-5, with 8 bases lining up with TRBD2. The CDR3 is 16 residues long. The germline V gene encodes CDR1 SNHLY and CDR2 FYNNEI. Trimming removed 2 bases from V and 4 bases from J; junction bases left unmatched: 9. The CDR3 nucleotides read TGTGCCAGCAGTGAATTTGGGACTAGTCAGGCAGAGACCCAGTACTTC. This translates into CASSEFGTSQAETQYF.

This rearrangement joins TRBV2 to TRBJ2-3, with D possibly matching TRBD1 (6 bases). The germline V gene encodes CDR1 SNHLY and CDR2 FYNNEI. The CDR3 is 12 amino acids. V was trimmed by 6 bases and J by 7 bases, leaving 11 bases between them. CDR3 DNA sequence: TGTGCCAGCAGCCGGGACACCTATACGCAGTATTTT. The encoded protein is CASSRDTYTQYF.

This chain uses TRBV4-3 with TRBJ1-3; TRBD1 agrees at 7 bases. After removal of 1 base from V and 0 bases from J, the junction contained 6 bases not matched to a gene. Germline CDR1 reads LGHNA; CDR2 reads YSLEER. The CDR3 is made up of 17 amino acids. CDR3 coding DNA: TGCGCCAGCAGCCAAGCCACAGGGGCTAACTCTGGAAACACCATATATTTT. This translates into CASSQATGANSGNTIYF.

The CDR3 loop is CAWRPKESSGNTIYF. The CDR3 DNA sequence: TGTGCCTGGAGACCAAAGGAGAGCTCTGGAAACACCATATATTTT. The V and J genes are TRBV30 and TRBJ1-3, with unresolved D. The CDR3 totals 15 residues. Trimming took 3 bases from V and 0 from J, leaving 12 bases between them. Germline assignment: CDR1 GTSNPN and CDR2 SVGIG (reference sequence). Supplemented by reference TRBV30 and TRBJ1-3, the full variable domain reads SQTIHQWPATLVQPVGSPLSLECTVEGTSNPNLYWYRQAAGRGLQLLFYSVGIGQISSEVPQNLSASRPQDRQFILSSKKLLLSDSGFYLCAWRPKESSGNTIYFGEGSWLTVV.

This chain links TRBV13 with TRBJ1-1, with 12 bases identical to TRBD1. The CDR3 is 17 residues long. Germline V gene data show CDR1 as PRHDT and CDR2 as FYEKMQ (reference sequence). After removal of 4 bases from V and 8 bases from J, the junction contained 14 bases not matched to a gene. CDR3 residues: CASSSGTGGMINSEAFF. The CDR3 DNA sequence: TGTGCCAGCAGCTCCGGGACAGGGGGCATGATAAACTCGGAAGCTTTCTTT.

This clone was seen only once. The chain carries TRBV18 and TRBJ1-1; a possible D gene is TRBD1 (6 bases). The CDR3 loop spans 15 amino acids. Deletions cut 2 bases from V and 6 bases from J, with 16 bases between. CDR1 and CDR2 from the germline V gene are KGHSH and LQKENI. CDR3 sequence reads: CASSPDNRVGAEAFF. Here the CDR3 DNA reads TGTGCCAGCTCACCAGACAACAGGGTGGGCGCTGAAGCTTTCTTT.

V gene TRBV6-1 combines with J gene TRBJ1-2; D call uncertain. Germline CDR1 and CDR2: MNHNS and SASEGT. The CDR3 has 12 amino acids. V shed 3 bases and J shed 4 bases, with 6 bases lying between them. Here the CDR3 reads CASSEGFYGYTF. In DNA, the CDR3 is TGTGCCAGCAGTGAGGGGTTCTATGGCTACACCTTC.

The genes are TRBV11-2 and TRBJ1-2, with 10 bases that match TRBD1. Germline CDR1 reads SGHAT; CDR2 reads FQNNGV. V lost 5 bases and J lost 11; bases outside the gene matches: 14. The CDR3 has 15 residues. CDR3 sequence reads: CASSPRHDRGRGYTF. The CDR3, as DNA: TGTGCCAGCAGCCCCAGACACGACAGGGGGCGCGGGTACACCTTC. Using reference TRBV11-2 and TRBJ1-2 for the parts outside the CDR3, the full variable domain is EAGVAQSPRYKIIEKRQSVAFWCNPISGHATLYWYQQILGQGPKLLIQFQNNGVVDDSQLPKDRFSAERLKGVDSTLKIQPAKLEDSAVYLCASSPRHDRGRGYTFGSGTRLTVV.

The chain has TRBV11-3 and TRBJ2-2; 8 bases agree with TRBD2. The CDR3 runs 16 residues. Per germline, CDR1 SGHNT and CDR2 YENEEA. Trimming cost V 5 bases and J 0 bases; bases outside gene matches: 5. The CDR3: CASSPRGAPNTGELFF. The DNA of the CDR3 is TGTGCCAGCAGCCCGCGGGGGGCCCCGAACACCGGGGAGCTGTTTTTT.

The chain links TRBV2 to TRBJ1-4; no definite D call. This CDR3 region has 15 residues. Germline V gene data show CDR1 as SNHLY and CDR2 as FYNNEI. Trimming took off 7 bases at V and 10 bases at J, with 22 bases between the two ends. The CDR3 DNA sequence: TGTGCCAGCACACCGAATCCGGGAAACAAGGGAAAACTGTTTTTT. It translates to CASTPNPGNKGKLFF.

The V call is TRBV19, the J call TRBJ1-2, with D perhaps TRBD1 (5 bases). Germline V CDR1 and CDR2: LNHDA, SQIVND (reference sequence). The CDR3 is 15 amino acids. V lost 1 base, J lost 6 bases, and 15 bases lay in between. CDR3 sequence: CASSIGGHTRDGYTF. DNA of the CDR3: TGTGCCAGTAGTATAGGAGGACACACTCGAGATGGCTACACCTTC.

The chain has TRBV6-6 and TRBJ1-5; D remains ambiguous. V was pared by 5 bases and J by 6 bases, with 8 bases between. In germline, CDR1 is MNHNY, CDR2 SVGAGI (reference sequence). This CDR3 has 12 amino acids. CDR3 in amino acids: CASSLGVQPQHF. The CDR3, as DNA: TGTGCCAGCAGTCTTGGGGTTCAGCCCCAGCATTTT.

This sequence joins TRBV6-5 and TRBJ2-7, with 7 bases identical to TRBD1. V shed 5 bases, J shed 3 bases, and the junction held 10 bases outside the gene matches. Germline V gene sequence: CDR1 MNHEY, CDR2 SVGAGI. CDR3 size: 15 residues. The CDR3 is CASSVDLTGNYEQYF. The CDR3 DNA is TGTGCCAGCAGTGTCGACCTGACAGGGAACTACGAGCAGTACTTC.

The gene calls are TRBV7-9 and TRBJ1-2, with TRBD1 matching over 12 bases. The CDR3 loop spans 14 amino acids. With 5 bases clipped from V and 5 bases from J, the junction kept 3 bases outside the gene matches. Per the germline V gene, CDR1 is SEHNR and CDR2 is FQNEAQ (reference sequence). The CDR3 region is CASSPGQGAYGYTF. The CDR3 DNA reads TGTGCCAGCAGCCCGGGACAGGGGGCATATGGCTACACCTTC. The variable domain in full, with the rest retrieved from reference TRBV7-9 and TRBJ1-2, is DTGVSQNPRHKITKRGQNVTFRCDPISEHNRLYWYRQTLGQGPEFLTYFQNEAQLEKSRLLSDRFSAERPKGSFSTLEIQRTEQGDSAMYLCASSPGQGAYGYTFGSGTRLTVV.

This chain links TRBV7-2 with TRBJ2-1, with D unresolved. The CDR3 is made up of 12 amino acids. Germline loops: CDR1 SGHTA, CDR2 FQGNSA. Trimming removed 5 bases from V and 9 bases from J, with 11 bases in between. CDR3 DNA: TGTGCCAGCAGCGCTTATAGCAGTGAGCAGTTCTTC. It is translated as CASSAYSSEQFF.

The CDR3 loop reads CATKTAPQNTGELFF. The CDR3 DNA follows: TGTGCCACCAAAACGGCGCCTCAGAACACCGGGGAGCTGTTTTTT. This chain connects TRBV19 to TRBJ2-2; D gene unclear. CDR1 and CDR2 (germline): LNHDA, SQIVND (reference sequence). The CDR3 spans 15 residues. V was cut by 10 bases and J by 1 base, with 16 bases left in between.

CDR3 bases: TGTGCCACCAGCAGAGACCGGACAGGGGGCGTTGGTTCACCCCTCCACTTT. Translation gives CATSRDRTGGVGSPLHF. The chain combines TRBV15 with TRBJ1-6; 11 bases fit TRBD1. The CDR3 sequence is 17 residues long. Trimming cost V 0 bases and J 9 bases; bases outside gene matches: 7. Germline V gene lookup returns CDR1 LNHNV and CDR2 YYDKDF (reference sequence).

The chain uses TRBV30 and TRBJ2-5; D is ambiguous. V was cut by 2 bases and J by 5 bases, with 6 bases left in between. The CDR3 extends over 11 amino acids. Per germline, CDR1 GTSNPN and CDR2 SVGIG (reference sequence). The CDR3 spells CAWSRSETQYF. The CDR3 region has the DNA TGTGCCTGGAGTCGGTCGGAGACCCAGTACTTC.

The J gene is TRBJ2-3, the V gene TRBV9; 10 bases are shared with TRBD1. CDR3 size: 16 residues. The germline CDR1 and CDR2 sequences are SGDLS and YYNGEE. V shed 0 bases, J shed 1 base, and the junction held 2 bases outside the gene matches. The CDR3 protein is CASSVVGTGGTDTQYF. The CDR3 nucleotides read TGTGCCAGCAGCGTAGTGGGGACAGGGGGCACAGATACGCAGTATTTT.

This sequence joins TRBV6-6 and TRBJ1-5; D unresolved. Per germline, CDR1 MNHNY and CDR2 SVGAGI (reference sequence). V was clipped by 0 bases and J by 4 bases, with 7 bases between them. This CDR3 region has 14 residues. The CDR3 reads CASSYSTSNQPQHF. The CDR3 bases are TGTGCCAGCAGTTACTCGACAAGTAATCAGCCCCAGCATTTT.